This is a list of T cell receptor beta chains from one sample in a study of blood T cell repertoires in COVID-19. Sequenced by immunoSEQ multiplex PCR; TCRdb stores in-frame clones only, minus some. The sample comprises some 120,000 clones, around 87% of which are singletons, and approximately 3.6% rests with the top ten. Sequenced: peripheral blood. These receptors were collected from a woman aged 55-70 years with acute or convalescent COVID-19. Both conserved end residues are part of each CDR3. A D gene is named only where the DNA matches it firmly. Not all rows give a size; the values are once, few, many and, for expanded clones, a class.

TRBV19,.,12,TRBJ1-4,.,TGTGCCAGTAGTATGGAGAGGGAAAAACTGTTTTTT,CASSMEREKLFF
TRBV2,.,15,TRBJ2-3,.,TGTGCCAGCAGAGAACTCCAAGCTAGCACAGATACGCAGTATTTT,CASRELQASTDTQYF
TRBV6-4,.,14,TRBJ1-6,.,TGTGCCAGCAGCACCGGGACAAGGTTTTCACCCCTCCACTTT,CASSTGTRFSPLHF
TRBV3-1/TRBV3-2,TRBD1,16,TRBJ1-2,.,TGTGCCAGCAGCCAAGCTACGGCAGGGGGCCCTGGGAGATACACCTTC,CASSQATAGGPGRYTF
TRBV28,TRBD1,14,TRBJ2-2,few,TGTGCCAGCAAGGGACAGTGGAACACCGGGGAGCTGTTTTTT,CASKGQWNTGELFF
TRBV5-4,TRBD2,19,TRBJ2-1,.,TGTGCCAGCAGCTATGATGGGACAGAGACTAGCGGGAGTCCCTATGAGCAGTTCTTC,CASSYDGTETSGSPYEQFF
TRBV3-1/TRBV3-2,TRBD1,15,TRBJ1-2,.,TGTGCCAGCAGCCAGGGACAGGGTCTGGCCTATGGCTACACCTTC,CASSQGQGLAYGYTF
TRBV19,.,14,TRBJ2-2,once,TGTGCCAGTAGTCAACTAGCTAACACCGGGGAGCTGTTTTTT,CASSQLANTGELFF
TRBV5-4,TRBD2,17,TRBJ2-2,.,TGTGCCAGCAGCAGAGGGACTAGCGGGGTTCGAGGCGGGGAGCTGTTTTTT,CASSRGTSGVRGGELFF
TRBV7-6,.,15,TRBJ2-1,.,TGTGCCAGCAGCCCACCGAGAGGGCCGGGGAATGAGCAGTTCTTC,CASSPPRGPGNEQFF
TRBV27,.,16,TRBJ1-6,.,TGTGCCAGCAGTTTAGAAGGGAGCTCCTATAATTCACCCCTCCACTTT,CASSLEGSSYNSPLHF
TRBV11-3,.,16,TRBJ1-2,.,TGTGCCAGCAGCTACGGGGGAGGCGGGTGGAACTATGGCTACACCTTC,CASSYGGGGWNYGYTF
TRBV19,TRBD1,15,TRBJ1-2,.,TGTGCCACGGCGACAGGGGCCATGGATCACTATGGCTACACCTTC,CATATGAMDHYGYTF
TRBV29-1,.,12,TRBJ1-1,few,TGCAGCGTCGGCGCGGGGAACACTGAAGCTTTCTTT,CSVGAGNTEAFF
TRBV5-1,TRBD1,18,TRBJ1-1,.,TGCGCCAGCAGCCAATGGACAGGGACCCGAGGGGGCAACACTGAAGCTTTCTTT,CASSQWTGTRGGNTEAFF
TRBV3-1/TRBV3-2,TRBD2,16,TRBJ2-1,.,TGTGCCAGCAGCCAGACTAGCGGGAGGCCGAGGAATGAGCAGTTCTTC,CASSQTSGRPRNEQFF
TRBV7-3,TRBD1,13,TRBJ1-2,.,TGTGCCAGCAGTAGGGACAGGGGCTATGGCTACACCTTC,CASSRDRGYGYTF
TRBV19,.,13,TRBJ1-5,.,TGTGCCAGTAGTATAGATCGAAGCCAGCCCCAGCATTTT,CASSIDRSQPQHF
TRBV6-2/TRBV6-3,TRBD2,18,TRBJ2-1,.,TGTGCCAGCAGCCCTTCGGGACTAGCGGGAGGGAGGTACAATGAGCAGTTCTTC,CASSPSGLAGGRYNEQFF
TRBV5-1,TRBD1,15,TRBJ1-2,.,TGCGCCAGCAGCGCCTGGACAGGGGAGAAGGATGGCTACACCTTC,CASSAWTGEKDGYTF
TRBV14,.,12,TRBJ2-7,.,TGTGCCAGCAGCCAGTCTTTGCTACGGCAGTACTTC,CASSQSLLRQYF
TRBV7-2,.,14,TRBJ2-1,.,TGTGCCAGCAGCCCCCCGGGGAGCACGAATGAGCAGTTCTTC,CASSPPGSTNEQFF
TRBV20-1,.,16,TRBJ2-5,.,TGCAGTGCTAGTCAAGGGGCCTCCAATACACAAGAGACCCAGTACTTC,CSASQGASNTQETQYF
TRBV6-5,TRBD1,15,TRBJ1-6,.,TGTGCCAGCAGGGGACAGGGAGTAGGGATTTCACCCCTCCACTTT,CASRGQGVGISPLHF
TRBV19,TRBD2,15,TRBJ2-1,few,TGTGCCAGTAGTCGACTAGCCTTAGGTTACAATGAGCAGTTCTTC,CASSRLALGYNEQFF
TRBV10-3,.,16,TRBJ1-2,.,TGTGCCATCAGTGAGAATCTGAGGCTGAACGACTATGGCTACACCTTC,CAISENLRLNDYGYTF
TRBV7-8,TRBD2,19,TRBJ2-4,.,TGTGCCAGCAGCACAACAAGACTAGCGGGAGGGCCGGGCAAAAACATTCAGTACTTC,CASSTTRLAGGPGKNIQYF
TRBV19,.,20,TRBJ2-1,.,TGTGCCAGTAGTATCCTTGGGCCCGGCGGGAACCCCAAGCCCTACAATGAGCAGTTCTTC,CASSILGPGGNPKPYNEQFF
TRBV6-1,.,13,TRBJ1-2,.,TGTGCCAGCAGTGAAACAGAGTACTATGGCTACACCTTC,CASSETEYYGYTF
TRBV6-5,.,15,TRBJ1-1,.,TGTGCCAGCATCCGAAAAGGGGGTCTGAACACTGAAGCTTTCTTT,CASIRKGGLNTEAFF
TRBV25-1,TRBD1,14,TRBJ1-2,.,TGTGCCAGCAGTTCAGAGGGGGCGACGTTAGGCTACACCTTC,CASSSEGATLGYTF
TRBV7-2,TRBD2,17,TRBJ2-1,once,TGTGCCAGCAGCTTTACCGCCTTCAGCGGGAGTGGGTATGAGCAGTTCTTC,CASSFTAFSGSGYEQFF
TRBV5-1,.,15,TRBJ2-3,once,TGCGCCAGCAGCTTGTCGTTAGGGGCGACAGATACGCAGTATTTT,CASSLSLGATDTQYF
TRBV2,.,15,TRBJ1-1,.,TGTGCCAGCAGTCTTGACAGGACCTTGAACACTGAAGCTTTCTTT,CASSLDRTLNTEAFF
TRBV18,.,15,TRBJ1-5,.,TGTGCCAGCTCCCTAACGGGACTTAGCAATCAGCCCCAGCATTTT,CASSLTGLSNQPQHF
TRBV6-5,.,15,TRBJ2-2,.,TGTGCCAGCAGTTACTCCCGGGGTAACACCGGGGAGCTGTTTTTT,CASSYSRGNTGELFF